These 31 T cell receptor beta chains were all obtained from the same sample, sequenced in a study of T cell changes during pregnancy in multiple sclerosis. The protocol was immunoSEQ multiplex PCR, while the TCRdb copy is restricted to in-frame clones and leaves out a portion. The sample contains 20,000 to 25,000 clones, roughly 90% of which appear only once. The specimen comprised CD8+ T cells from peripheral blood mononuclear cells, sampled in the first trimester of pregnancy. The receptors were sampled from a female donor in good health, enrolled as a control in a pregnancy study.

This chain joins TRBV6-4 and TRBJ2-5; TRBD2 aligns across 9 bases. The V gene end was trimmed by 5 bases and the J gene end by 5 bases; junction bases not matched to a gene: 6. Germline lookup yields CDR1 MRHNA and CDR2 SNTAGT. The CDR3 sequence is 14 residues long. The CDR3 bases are TGTGCCAGCAGTTCGACTAGCGGAGCCGAGACCCAGTACTTC. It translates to CASSSTSGAETQYF.

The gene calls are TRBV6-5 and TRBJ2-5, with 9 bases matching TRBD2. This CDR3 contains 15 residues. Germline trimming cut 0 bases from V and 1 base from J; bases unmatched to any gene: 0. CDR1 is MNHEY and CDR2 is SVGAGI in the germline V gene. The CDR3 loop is CASSYSGLAQETQYF. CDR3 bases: TGTGCCAGCAGTTACTCGGGACTAGCCCAAGAGACCCAGTACTTC.

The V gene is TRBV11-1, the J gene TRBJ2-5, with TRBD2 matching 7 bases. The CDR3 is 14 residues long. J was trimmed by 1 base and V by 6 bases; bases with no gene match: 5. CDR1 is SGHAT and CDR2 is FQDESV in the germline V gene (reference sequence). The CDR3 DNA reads TGTGCCAGCAGGGACGGGGGGATCCAAGAGACCCAGTACTTC. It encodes CASRDGGIQETQYF. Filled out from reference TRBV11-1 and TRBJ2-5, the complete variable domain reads EAEVAQSPRYKITEKSQAVAFWCDPISGHATLYWYRQILGQGPELLVQFQDESVVDDSQLPKDRFSAERLKGVDSTLKIQPAELGDSAMYLCASRDGGIQETQYFGPGTRLLVL.

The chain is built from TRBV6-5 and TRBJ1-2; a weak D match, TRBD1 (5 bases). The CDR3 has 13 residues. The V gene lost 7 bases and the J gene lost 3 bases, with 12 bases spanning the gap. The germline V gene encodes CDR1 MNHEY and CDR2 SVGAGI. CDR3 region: CASNPDSYYGYTF. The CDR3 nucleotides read TGTGCCAGCAATCCAGACAGCTACTATGGCTACACCTTC.

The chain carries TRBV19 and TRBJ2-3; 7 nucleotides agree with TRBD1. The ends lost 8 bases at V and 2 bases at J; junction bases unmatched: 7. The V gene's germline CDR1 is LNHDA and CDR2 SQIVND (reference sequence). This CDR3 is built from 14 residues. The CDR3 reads CASWQTGSTDTQYF. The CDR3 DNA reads TGTGCCAGTTGGCAGACAGGGTCCACAGATACGCAGTATTTT.

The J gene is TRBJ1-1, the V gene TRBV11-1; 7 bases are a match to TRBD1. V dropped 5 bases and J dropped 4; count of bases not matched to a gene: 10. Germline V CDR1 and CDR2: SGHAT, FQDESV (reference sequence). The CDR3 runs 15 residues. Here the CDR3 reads CASSLYDNRGTEAFF. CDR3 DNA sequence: TGTGCCAGCAGCCTATACGATAACAGGGGCACTGAAGCTTTCTTT.

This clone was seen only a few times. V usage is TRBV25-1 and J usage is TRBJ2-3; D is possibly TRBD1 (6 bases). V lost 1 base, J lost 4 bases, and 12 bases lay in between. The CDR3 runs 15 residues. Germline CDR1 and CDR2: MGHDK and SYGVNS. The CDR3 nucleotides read TGTGCCAGCAGTGAATGGGGCAGGGGACCAGATACGCAGTATTTT. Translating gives CASSEWGRGPDTQYF.

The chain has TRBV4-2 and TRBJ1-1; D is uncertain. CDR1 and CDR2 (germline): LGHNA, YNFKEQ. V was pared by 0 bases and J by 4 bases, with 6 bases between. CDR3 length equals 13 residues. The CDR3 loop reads CASSQELSTEAFF. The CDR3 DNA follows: TGTGCCAGCAGCCAAGAGTTGAGCACTGAAGCTTTCTTT.

CDR3 in DNA: TGTGCCAGCAGCTTGGGAGCCGGGGAGCTGTTTTTT. Its translation is CASSLGAGELFF. V is TRBV5-6 and J is TRBJ2-2; no clear D. Trimming removed 0 bases at V and 6 bases at J, with 3 bases between. The CDR3 is 12 residues long. Germline lookup yields CDR1 SGHDT and CDR2 YYEEEE.

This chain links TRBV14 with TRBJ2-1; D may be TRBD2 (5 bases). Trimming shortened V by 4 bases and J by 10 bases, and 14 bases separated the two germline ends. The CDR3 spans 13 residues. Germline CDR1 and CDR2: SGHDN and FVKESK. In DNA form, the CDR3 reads TGTGCCAGCAGCCTTACCCGGGGATCGGAGCAGTTCTTC. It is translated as CASSLTRGSEQFF.

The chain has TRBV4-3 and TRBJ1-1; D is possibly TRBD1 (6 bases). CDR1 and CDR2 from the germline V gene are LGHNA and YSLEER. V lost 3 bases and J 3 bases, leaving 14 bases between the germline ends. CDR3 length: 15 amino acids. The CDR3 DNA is TGCGCCAGCAGCCATCCACAGGGAGGGGACACTGAAGCTTTCTTT. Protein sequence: CASSHPQGGDTEAFF.

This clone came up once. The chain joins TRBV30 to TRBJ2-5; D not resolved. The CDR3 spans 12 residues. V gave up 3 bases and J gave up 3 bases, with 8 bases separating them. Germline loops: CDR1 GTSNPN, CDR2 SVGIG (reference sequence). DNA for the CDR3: TGTGCCTGGAGGAGGATTAAAGAGACCCAGTACTTC. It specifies CAWRRIKETQYF. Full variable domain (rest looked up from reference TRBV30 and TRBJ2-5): SQTIHQWPATLVQPVGSPLSLECTVEGTSNPNLYWYRQAAGRGLQLLFYSVGIGQISSEVPQNLSASRPQDRQFILSSKKLLLSDSGFYLCAWRRIKETQYFGPGTRLLVL.

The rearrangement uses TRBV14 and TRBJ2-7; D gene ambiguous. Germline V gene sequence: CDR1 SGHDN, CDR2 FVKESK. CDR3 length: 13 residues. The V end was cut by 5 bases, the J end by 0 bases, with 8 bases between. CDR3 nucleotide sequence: TGTGCCAGCAGCAGCATGATCTCCTACGAGCAGTACTTC. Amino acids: CASSSMISYEQYF.

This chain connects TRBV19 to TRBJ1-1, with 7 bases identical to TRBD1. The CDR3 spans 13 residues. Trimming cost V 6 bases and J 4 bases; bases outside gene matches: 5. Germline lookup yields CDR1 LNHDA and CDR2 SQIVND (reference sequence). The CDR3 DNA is TGTGCCAGTAGCATGGGGACAGTCACTGAAGCTTTCTTT. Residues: CASSMGTVTEAFF.

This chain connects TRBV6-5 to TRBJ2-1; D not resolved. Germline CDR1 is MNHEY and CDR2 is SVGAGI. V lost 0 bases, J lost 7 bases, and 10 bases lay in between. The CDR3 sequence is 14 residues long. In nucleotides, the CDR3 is TGTGCCAGCAGTTACTCGAATTCCGGGAATGAGCAGTTCTTC. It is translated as CASSYSNSGNEQFF.

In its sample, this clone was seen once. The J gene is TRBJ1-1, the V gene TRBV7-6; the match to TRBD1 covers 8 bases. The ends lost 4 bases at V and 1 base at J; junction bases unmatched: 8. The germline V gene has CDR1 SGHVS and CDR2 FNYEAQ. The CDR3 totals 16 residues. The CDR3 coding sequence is TGTGCCAGCAGCTCGACTAGGGGACAGGAGAACACTGAAGCTTTCTTT. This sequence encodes CASSSTRGQENTEAFF.

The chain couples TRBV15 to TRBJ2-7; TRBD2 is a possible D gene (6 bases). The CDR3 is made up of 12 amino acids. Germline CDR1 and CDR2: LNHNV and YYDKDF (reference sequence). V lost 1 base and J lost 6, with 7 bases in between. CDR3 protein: CATSRVGGEQYF. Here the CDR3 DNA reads TGTGCCACCAGCAGAGTGGGGGGCGAGCAGTACTTC.

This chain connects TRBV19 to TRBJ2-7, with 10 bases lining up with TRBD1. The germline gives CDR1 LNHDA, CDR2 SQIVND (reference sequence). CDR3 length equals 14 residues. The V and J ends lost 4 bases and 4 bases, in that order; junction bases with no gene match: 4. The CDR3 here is CASSTPDRGYEQYF. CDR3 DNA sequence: TGTGCCAGTAGTACGCCGGACAGGGGGTACGAGCAGTACTTC.

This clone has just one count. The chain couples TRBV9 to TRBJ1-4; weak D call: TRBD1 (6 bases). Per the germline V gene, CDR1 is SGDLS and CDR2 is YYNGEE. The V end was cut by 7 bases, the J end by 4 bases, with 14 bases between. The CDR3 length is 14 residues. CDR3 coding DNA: TGTGCCAGCGACAGGTCGGGGAGTAATGAAAAACTGTTTTTT. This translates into CASDRSGSNEKLFF.

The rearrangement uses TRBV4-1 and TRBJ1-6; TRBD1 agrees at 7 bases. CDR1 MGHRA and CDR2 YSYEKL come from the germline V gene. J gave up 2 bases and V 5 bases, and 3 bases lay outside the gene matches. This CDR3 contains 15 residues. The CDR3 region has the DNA TGCGCCAGCAGCGACGACAGGGCCTATAATTCACCCCTCCACTTT. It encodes CASSDDRAYNSPLHF.

The CDR3 DNA reads TGTGCCACCAGCAGAGGAACAGCCTTCACCGGGGAGCTGTTTTTT. Protein product: CATSRGTAFTGELFF. This chain joins TRBV15 and TRBJ2-2; D is unresolved. The CDR3 is made up of 15 amino acids. V gave up 1 base and J gave up 4 bases, with 10 bases separating them. Germline CDR1 LNHNV, CDR2 YYDKDF (reference sequence).

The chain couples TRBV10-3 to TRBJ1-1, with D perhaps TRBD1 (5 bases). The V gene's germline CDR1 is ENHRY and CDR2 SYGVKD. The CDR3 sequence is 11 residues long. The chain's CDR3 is CASGGYTEAFF. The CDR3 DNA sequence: TGTGCTTCGGGGGGATACACTGAAGCTTTCTTT.

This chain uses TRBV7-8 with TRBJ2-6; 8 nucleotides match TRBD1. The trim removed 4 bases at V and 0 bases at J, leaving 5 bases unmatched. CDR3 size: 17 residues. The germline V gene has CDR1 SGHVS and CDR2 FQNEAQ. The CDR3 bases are TGTGCCAGCAGCTCTCGGACAGGGCACTCTGGGGCCAACGTCCTGACTTTC. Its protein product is CASSSRTGHSGANVLTF.

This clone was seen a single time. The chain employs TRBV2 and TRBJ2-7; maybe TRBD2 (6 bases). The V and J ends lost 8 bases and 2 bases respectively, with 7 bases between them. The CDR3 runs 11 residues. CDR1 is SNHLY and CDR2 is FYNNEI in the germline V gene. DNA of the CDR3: TGTGCCAGCCGCGGGGCCTACGAGCAGTACTTC. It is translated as CASRGAYEQYF. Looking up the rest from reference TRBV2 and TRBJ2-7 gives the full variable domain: EPEVTQTPSHQVTQMGQEVILRCVPISNHLYFYWYRQILGQKVEFLVSFYNNEISEKSEIFDDQFSVERPDGSNFTLKIRSTKLEDSAMYFCASRGAYEQYFGPGTRLTVT.

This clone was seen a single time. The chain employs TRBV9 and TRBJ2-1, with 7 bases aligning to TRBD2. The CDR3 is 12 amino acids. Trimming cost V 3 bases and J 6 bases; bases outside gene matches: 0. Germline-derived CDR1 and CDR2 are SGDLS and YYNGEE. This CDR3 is CASSGLANEQFF. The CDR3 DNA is TGTGCCAGCAGCGGACTAGCCAATGAGCAGTTCTTC.

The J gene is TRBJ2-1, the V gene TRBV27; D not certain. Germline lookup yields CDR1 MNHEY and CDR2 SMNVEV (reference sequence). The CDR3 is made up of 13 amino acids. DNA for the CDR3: TGTGCGATCGGAGTAGGCTCCTACAATGAGCAGTTCTTC. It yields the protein CAIGVGSYNEQFF.

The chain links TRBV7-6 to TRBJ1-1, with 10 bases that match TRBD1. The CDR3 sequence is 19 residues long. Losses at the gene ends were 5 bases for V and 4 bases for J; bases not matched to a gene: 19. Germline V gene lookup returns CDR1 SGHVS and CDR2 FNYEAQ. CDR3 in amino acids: CASSAPGQGLTGVGTEAFF. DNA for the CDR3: TGTGCCAGCAGCGCACCGGGACAGGGGTTAACGGGGGTAGGCACTGAAGCTTTCTTT. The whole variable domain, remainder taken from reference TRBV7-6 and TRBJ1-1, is GAGVSQSPRYKVTKRGQDVALRCDPISGHVSLYWYRQALGQGPEFLTYFNYEAQQDKSGLPNDRFSAERPEGSISTLTIQRTEQRDSAMYRCASSAPGQGLTGVGTEAFFGQGTRLTVV.

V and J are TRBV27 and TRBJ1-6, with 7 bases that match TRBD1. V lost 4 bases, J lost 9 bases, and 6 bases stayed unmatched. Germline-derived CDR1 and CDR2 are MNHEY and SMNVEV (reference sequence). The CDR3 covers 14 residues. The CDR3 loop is CASSSDRDPSPLHF. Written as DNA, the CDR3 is TGTGCCAGCAGTTCAGACAGGGACCCTTCACCCCTCCACTTT.

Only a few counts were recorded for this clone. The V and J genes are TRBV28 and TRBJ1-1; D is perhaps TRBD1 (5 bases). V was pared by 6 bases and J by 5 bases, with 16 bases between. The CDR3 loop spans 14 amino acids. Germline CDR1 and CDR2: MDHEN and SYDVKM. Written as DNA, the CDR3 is TGTGCCAGCAGCGTGGGGCATTCAAGTACTGAAGCTTTCTTT. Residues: CASSVGHSSTEAFF. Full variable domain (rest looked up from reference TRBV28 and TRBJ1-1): DVKVTQSSRYLVKRTGEKVFLECVQDMDHENMFWYRQDPGLGLRLIYFSYDVKMKEKGDIPEGYSVSREKKERFSLILESASTNQTSMYLCASSVGHSSTEAFFGQGTRLTVV.

CDR3 region: CASSQNPGASTGELFF. The CDR3 nucleotides read TGTGCCAGCAGCCAAAACCCTGGGGCCTCCACCGGGGAGCTGTTTTTT. The chain is built from TRBV5-6 and TRBJ2-2; D is possibly TRBD1 (5 bases). The germline V gene has CDR1 SGHDT and CDR2 YYEEEE. V gave up 4 bases and J gave up 4 bases, with 17 bases separating them. This CDR3 spans 16 amino acids.

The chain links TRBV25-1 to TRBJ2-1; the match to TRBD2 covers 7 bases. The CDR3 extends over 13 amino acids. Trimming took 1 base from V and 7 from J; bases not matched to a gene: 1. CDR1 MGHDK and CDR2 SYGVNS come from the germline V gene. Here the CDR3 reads CASSEWEGNEQFF. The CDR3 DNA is TGTGCCAGCAGTGAATGGGAGGGGAATGAGCAGTTCTTC.